A selection of T cell receptor beta chains follows, all from one sample in a study of cytomegalovirus exposure and HLA in healthy donors. Repertoires were generated with immunoSEQ multiplex PCR, while TCRdb's copy carries only in-frame clones and drops some. The sample contains 200,000 to 250,000 clones, 70% to 90% of which appear only once. Input material: PBMCs. The source of these receptors is a human donor in good health. CDR3s include the opening cysteine and the closing phenylalanine or tryptophan. D genes are given only for firm matches. Size tells how often a clone was seen (once, few, many) or the class of an expanded clone, and some rows leave it out.

j_call,clone_size,d_call,cdr3_length,v_call,cdr3_nt,cdr3_aa
TRBJ2-5,-,TRBD2,16,TRBV5-4,TGTGCCAGCAGCTTGGGCCCAGCGGGGTACCAAGAGACCCAGTACTTC,CASSLGPAGYQETQYF
TRBJ2-1,-,TRBD2,17,TRBV29-1,TGCAGCGCCCCCCTCCCTAGCGGGTGGGGCTCCTACAATGAGCAGTTCTTC,CSAPLPSGWGSYNEQFF
TRBJ2-6,-,-,18,TRBV7-9,TGTGCCAGCAGCTTAGTAGGGGGATTTGCGGGTGGGGCCAACGTCCTGACTTTC,CASSLVGGFAGGANVLTF
TRBJ2-1,once,-,12,TRBV4-1,TGCGCCAGCAGCCGTCCGGGGGTGTGGCAGTTCTTC,CASSRPGVWQFF
TRBJ1-2,-,TRBD1,13,TRBV19,TGTGCCAGTAGTCCAGGGACAGCGTATGGCTACACCTTC,CASSPGTAYGYTF
TRBJ2-7,-,TRBD1,15,TRBV14,TGTGCCAGCAGACCGACAGGGCCAAACTCCTACGAGCAGTACTTC,CASRPTGPNSYEQYF
TRBJ2-1,-,-,12,TRBV7-9,TGTGCCAGCAGCTTAGGGAGTTCTGAGCAGTTCTTC,CASSLGSSEQFF
TRBJ1-2,-,-,14,TRBV5-5,TGTGCCAGCAGCTTCCCCGGTCCTAACTATGGCTACACCTTC,CASSFPGPNYGYTF
TRBJ2-2,once,-,15,TRBV2,TGTGCCAGCACGCAACAGGGAGAACTCTCCGGGGAGCTGTTTTTT,CASTQQGELSGELFF
TRBJ1-5,-,TRBD1,15,TRBV25-1,TGTGCCAGCAGTGATGGGGACAGAGCCAATCAGCCCCAGCATTTT,CASSDGDRANQPQHF
TRBJ1-4,-,-,14,TRBV7-9,TGTGCCAGCACAGGGGCAACAACTAATGAAAAACTGTTTTTT,CASTGATTNEKLFF
TRBJ2-3,-,TRBD2,16,TRBV10-1,TGCGCCAGCAGTGAGGACAGCGGGAGGGCGTCTGATACGCAGTATTTT,CASSEDSGRASDTQYF
TRBJ1-2,-,-,15,TRBV7-9,TGTGCCAGCAGCTTAGCAGCAGGGGATGGGAATGGCTACACCTTC,CASSLAAGDGNGYTF
TRBJ2-7,-,TRBD2,14,TRBV6-1,TGTGCCAGCCAACTAGCGGGAGGGCCTTACGAGCAGTACTTC,CASQLAGGPYEQYF
TRBJ2-1,-,-,15,TRBV19,TGTGCCAGTACAATGGGGCAGGGCTCCTACAATGAGCAGTTCTTC,CASTMGQGSYNEQFF
TRBJ2-3,few,-,14,TRBV10-3,TGTGCCATCAGTGGGGGCGGTAGTGCAGATACGCAGTATTTT,CAISGGGSADTQYF
TRBJ2-2,few,TRBD2,16,TRBV6-5,TGTGCCAGCAGTTATGGGTCGGGAGGAGTGTCCGGGGAGCTGTTTTTT,CASSYGSGGVSGELFF
TRBJ2-5,-,-,14,TRBV7-9,TGTGCCAGCAGCTTAGGCGAGGGGGTCGAAACCCAGTACTTC,CASSLGEGVETQYF
TRBJ2-5,-,-,13,TRBV7-7,TGTGCTAGCAGCTTATCCAGGGGTGAGACCCAGTACTTC,CASSLSRGETQYF
TRBJ2-7,-,-,15,TRBV10-3,TGTGCCATCAGTGAGAGGAATTCGGGCTCCTACGAGCAGTACTTC,CAISERNSGSYEQYF
TRBJ2-3,-,-,13,TRBV7-9,TGTGCCAGCAGCTTATCTAGCACAGATACGCAGTATTTT,CASSLSSTDTQYF
TRBJ2-3,few,-,15,TRBV23-1,TGCGCCAGCAGTCTGACGAGGCTGGACACAGATACGCAGTATTTT,CASSLTRLDTDTQYF
TRBJ2-5,-,TRBD1,15,TRBV4-3,TGCGCCAGCAGCTTGACTACAGGGGGCGCGGAGACCCAGTACTTC,CASSLTTGGAETQYF
TRBJ2-1,-,TRBD2,14,TRBV7-3,TGTGCCAGCAGCTTAGCGGGAGGGGTCAATGAGCAGTTCTTC,CASSLAGGVNEQFF
TRBJ2-5,-,TRBD2,16,TRBV9,TGTGCCAGCAGCGCGATCACTAGCGGGAGTTTGGAGACCCAGTACTTC,CASSAITSGSLETQYF
TRBJ2-5,-,TRBD2,19,TRBV11-2,TGTGCCAGCAGCGGCCTAGGGACTAGCGGGAGCCCAACCCAAGAGACCCAGTACTTC,CASSGLGTSGSPTQETQYF